This T cell receptor beta chain was captured in a study of early T cells in non-severe SARS-CoV-2 infection. Study background: Sequenced bulk RNA came from whole blood that was unsorted, and chains were unpaired.

Trimming took off 5 bases at V and 10 bases at J, with 18 bases between the two ends. CDR3 size: 14 residues. Per the germline V gene, CDR1 is MNHNY and CDR2 is SVGAGI (reference sequence). From the 5' RACE reads, TCRdb called clonotypes with MiXCR, one entry per CDR3 protein. The sample lists more than 25,000 distinct CDR3 sequences, 4.5% to 5.5% occurring once. This clonotype was detected ten times or more. The source material was whole blood. This chain connects TRBV6-6 to TRBJ1-5, with a possible D match to TRBD1 (5 bases). This receptor was taken from an adult who was a healthcare worker with PCR-confirmed SARS-CoV-2 infection or an uninfected control (not recorded which). The CDR3 DNA sequence: TGTGCCAGCAGTAATGGGCCTGAGGGGCCCCCCCAGCATTTT. Amino acid sequence: CASSNGPEGPPQHF.